This T cell receptor (beta chain) was identified in a study of long-term antiretroviral therapy in people with HIV. The run of the v3.0 immunoSEQ assay was at survey level. Using immunoSEQ multiplex PCR, the repertoire was profiled, and TCRdb retains in-frame clones only, with some absent. The repertoire includes about 20,000 clones, roughly 71% of them detected once, and 15% sits in the top ten. The CDR3 loop spans 13 amino acids. Trimming shortened V by 3 bases and J by 5 bases, and 7 bases separated the two germline ends. CDR1 and CDR2 from the germline V gene are MNHEY and SMNVEV (reference sequence). A minimum of one pre-ART and two post-ART PBMC samples existed for each donor. Among participants with HIV, every one received treatment in the United States.

This sequence joins TRBV27 and TRBJ2-2; D remains unclear. Specimen: unsorted PBMCs, collected about 2.6 years before starting antiretroviral therapy. This receptor was identified in a woman in her forties or fifties with HIV. The CDR3 protein is CASSFTRTGELFF. CDR3 in DNA: TGTGCCAGCAGTTTTACGAGGACCGGGGAGCTGTTTTTT.